This section outlines one T cell receptor beta chain sequence together with its context. TCRdb keeps only in-frame clones here, not all; method: immunoSEQ multiplex PCR. Of 95,000 to 120,000 clones detected, 86% appear once; the ten largest clones hold around 3.2%. This entry belongs to a study of T cell responses to AZD1222 COVID-19 vaccine. Study-level background: Pooling of second doses given at about 4 or about 12 weeks was done.

With 4 bases removed from V and 3 bases from J, the gap between germline ends came to 10 bases. This CDR3 has 14 residues. Germline CDR1 and CDR2: MNHEY and SVGAGI. Source: peripheral blood, taken on day 0 of AZD1222 vaccination. This chain joins TRBV6-5 and TRBJ1-5; TRBD1 might be the D (6 bases). The sequence was obtained from an adult in good health. The CDR3 DNA reads TGTGCCAGCAGTTCAACAGGGTACAATCAGCCCCAGCATTTT. Protein sequence: CASSSTGYNQPQHF.